This T cell receptor beta chain derives from a study of T cell changes during pregnancy in multiple sclerosis. With 5 bases removed from V and 7 bases from J, the gap between germline ends came to 14 bases. Germline V gene data show CDR1 as LGHNA and CDR2 as YNFKEQ. The CDR3 contains 13 residues. This table comes from immunoSEQ multiplex PCR, and its TCRdb copy is limited to in-frame clones, with some not included. The sample has about 40,000 clones, 92% seen once. This sequence joins TRBV4-2 and TRBJ1-2; D is unresolved. This specimen consisted of CD8+ T cells from peripheral blood mononuclear cells, obtained in the first trimester of pregnancy. This receptor was taken from a female donor with multiple sclerosis, enrolled in a pregnancy study. The CDR3 nucleotides read TGTGCCAGCAGCAGGGAGGCCTCATCTGGCTACACCTTC. Residues: CASSREASSGYTF.